This T cell receptor beta chain was observed in a study of blood T cell repertoires in COVID-19. Profiled with immunoSEQ multiplex PCR; TCRdb holds only in-frame clones, not every one. Of some 260,000 clones in the sample, around nine tenths were seen once. Trimming cost V 1 base and J 9 bases, with 28 bases left between them. The CDR3 is 19 amino acids. The germline V gene has CDR1 LNHDA and CDR2 SQIVND (reference sequence). Sequenced: peripheral blood. The clonotype originates from a woman between 65 and 79 years old with COVID-19, enrolled during active disease. The rearrangement links TRBV19 to TRBJ2-1, with a tentative D call TRBD2 (6 bases). The CDR3 spells CASSIGERLARGLAPEQFF. The CDR3 DNA reads TGTGCCAGTAGTATAGGGGAACGCCTAGCGCGGGGCCTAGCGCCTGAGCAGTTCTTC.